This entry is about one T cell receptor (beta chain). The CDR3 has 13 residues. In germline, CDR1 is LNHDA, CDR2 SQIVND (reference sequence). The V end lost 10 bases, the J end lost 2 bases, and 13 bases lay between the germline ends. These data belong to a study of identifying expanded T cells in peripheral blood. Sequencing used immunoSEQ multiplex PCR; TCRdb keeps in-frame clones, though not all of them. The sample includes approximately 120,000 clones, about 87% of them seen just once. Healthy donors had no documented immune events, such as infections, while sampled. The sequence came from a person aged 18-70 years in good health. The chain has TRBV19 and TRBJ2-3; TRBD1 might be the D (5 bases). The specimen sequenced was blood. The CDR3 reads CATTTEDTDTQYF. In nucleotides, the CDR3 is TGTGCCACTACGACAGAAGACACAGATACGCAGTATTTT.